Sequencing of this T cell receptor beta chain was carried out in a study of blood T cell repertoires in COVID-19. Study context: Material from acute and convalescent COVID-19 was sourced from the United States, Italy and Spain.

Produced via immunoSEQ multiplex PCR; TCRdb's table is partial and in-frame only. The data contain around 42,000 clones, about four fifths of them singletons. This CDR3 has 12 amino acids. Trimming removed 8 bases from V and 4 bases from J, with 11 bases in between. Germline CDR1 LNHDA, CDR2 SQIVND (reference sequence). The material sequenced was peripheral blood. This TCR came from a woman aged 80 or older with acute or convalescent COVID-19. The genes are TRBV19 and TRBJ1-2; weak D call: TRBD1 (6 bases). The CDR3 sequence: CASEQGSYGYTF. The DNA of the CDR3 is TGTGCCAGTGAACAGGGATCCTATGGCTACACCTTC.